This T cell receptor (beta chain) was sequenced for a study of CD8 T cells in Susac syndrome. RNA was extracted with the RNeasy kit, and a quantity of roughly 0.5 to 1 ug was reverse transcribed using random hexamers. TCRdb passed the immunoSEQ multiplex PCR reads through MiXCR, listing each CDR3 protein once. Of roughly 76,000 distinct CDR3 sequences in the sample, approximately 95% were seen once. V was trimmed by 7 bases and J by 0 bases, leaving 10 bases between them. In germline, CDR1 is SEHNR, CDR2 FQNEAQ (reference sequence). The CDR3 runs to 14 residues. This sequence joins TRBV7-9 and TRBJ1-3; a weak D match, TRBD1 (5 bases). The sample consisted of CD8+ T cells from PBMCs. The clonotype comes from a human donor with Susac syndrome. The CDR3 region is CASKTESSGNTIYF. In nucleotides, the CDR3 is TGTGCCAGCAAGACAGAGAGCTCTGGAAACACCATATATTTT.